The present T cell receptor beta chain was sequenced within a study of control samples from healthy donors and cancer patients. The method was immunoSEQ multiplex PCR; TCRdb's version includes in-frame clones alone and lacks a portion of them. The sample shows around 190,000 clones, roughly 90% of them seen only once. V lost 2 bases, J lost 4 bases, and 15 bases lay in between. The V gene's germline CDR1 is MNHNS and CDR2 SASEGT. The CDR3 has 16 residues. This clone turned up a few times. This chain connects TRBV6-1 to TRBJ2-1; D gene unclear. This TCR came from a woman between 50 and 59 years old in good health. The sequenced material came from blood. The CDR3 sequence is CASSEYGEYPYNEQFF. For the CDR3, the DNA is TGTGCCAGCAGTGAATACGGCGAGTATCCTTACAATGAGCAGTTCTTC.